This passage covers 14 T cell receptor beta chains from one sample sequenced in a study of T-cell reconstitution after alpha-beta-depleted transplantation in children. Molecular barcoding with unique molecular identifiers was used for the TCRbeta library. TCRdb fed the PCR reads into MiXCR, producing one record per CDR3 protein. This table holds about 980,000 distinct CDR3 sequences, roughly 29% found once. Sequencing was performed on PBMCs, mostly from graft donor cells, taken 360 days after TCRalphabeta/CD19-depleted stem cell transplant. Receptors were obtained from a boy under two years old who had a stem cell transplant for SCID, so the T cells may come from the graft donor.

Only a few counts were recorded for this clonotype. This chain links TRBV20-1 with TRBJ1-5; possible D gene TRBD1, 5 bases. Germline CDR1 and CDR2: DFQATT and SNEGSKA (reference sequence). Between the trimmed V and J ends, which lost 7 bases and 3 bases, there was a span of 10 bases. The CDR3 contains 12 residues. CDR3 loop: CSGQGLNQPQHF. CDR3 nucleotide sequence: TGCAGTGGGCAGGGACTCAATCAGCCCCAGCATTTT.

This clonotype came up once. The V and J genes are TRBV19 and TRBJ2-7; 7 bases line up with TRBD2. This CDR3 comprises 16 residues. With 3 bases clipped from V and 2 bases from J, the junction kept 10 bases outside the gene matches. In germline, CDR1 is LNHDA, CDR2 SQIVND (reference sequence). CDR3 amino acids: CASSIDLRGSTYEQYF. The CDR3 DNA reads TGTGCCAGTAGTATCGACCTGCGGGGGAGCACCTACGAGCAGTACTTC.

This CDR3 is CASSPGVFGPGGLGGDEKLFF. CDR3 coding DNA: TGTGCCAGCAGCCCGGGCGTTTTCGGGCCCGGTGGACTTGGGGGAGATGAAAAACTGTTTTTT. The gene calls are TRBV6-2 or TRBV6-3 and TRBJ1-4; D perhaps matches TRBD1 (5 bases). From germline, CDR1 is MNHEY and CDR2 SVGEGT. The V and J ends lost 6 bases and 6 bases respectively, with 35 bases between them. This CDR3 region has 21 residues.

The chain employs TRBV5-1 and TRBJ2-3, with D perhaps TRBD1 or TRBD2 (6 bases each). The CDR3 extends over 16 amino acids. The ends were cut back, 3 bases at V and 2 bases at J, with 16 bases in the middle. Germline CDR1 SGHRS, CDR2 YFSETQ. CDR3 nucleotide sequence: TGCGCCAGCAGCTCGCAACAGGGCGGGAACACAGATACGCAGTATTTT. Residues: CASSSQQGGNTDTQYF.

This clonotype has a handful of counts. This chain uses TRBV2 with TRBJ2-3; D might be TRBD2 (6 bases). Deletions cut 3 bases from V and 4 bases from J, with 14 bases between. This CDR3 region has 15 residues. Per the germline V gene, CDR1 is SNHLY and CDR2 is FYNNEI. The DNA for the CDR3 is TGTGCCAGCAGTGATCAGCTAGCGCAAGCAGATACGCAGTATTTT. This codes for CASSDQLAQADTQYF.

This clonotype was counted between two and nine times. The rearrangement joins TRBV20-1 to TRBJ2-1; D unresolved. This CDR3 has 15 residues. Trimming took off 0 bases at V and 4 bases at J, with 13 bases between the two ends. Per germline, CDR1 DFQATT and CDR2 SNEGSKA (reference sequence). CDR3 sequence reads: CSARDFSSNYNEQFF. The CDR3 coding sequence is TGCAGTGCTAGAGATTTTTCATCTAATTACAATGAGCAGTTCTTC.

This clonotype has a handful of counts. J is TRBJ1-1 and V is TRBV19; D gene ambiguous. Germline loops: CDR1 LNHDA, CDR2 SQIVND (reference sequence). The CDR3 is 15 amino acids. With 5 bases removed from V and 4 bases from J, the gap between germline ends came to 17 bases. Written as DNA, the CDR3 is TGTGCCAGTAGTGTAAACCTTATGACACGCACTGAAGCTTTCTTT. Its translation: CASSVNLMTRTEAFF.

The CDR3 DNA reads TGTGCCAGCAGCTTGTTAGGGGCCCCTAGCACAGATACGCAGTATTTT. This sequence encodes CASSLLGAPSTDTQYF. The chain recombines TRBV5-5 with TRBJ2-3; perhaps TRBD1 as D (5 bases). The V gene lost 1 base and the J gene lost 0 bases, with 12 bases spanning the gap. Germline assignment: CDR1 SGHKS and CDR2 YYEKEE (reference sequence). The CDR3 is made up of 16 amino acids.

The chain couples TRBV20-1 to TRBJ1-2; D unresolved. V lost 2 bases and J 1 base, leaving 14 bases between the germline ends. CDR1 and CDR2 from the germline V gene are DFQATT and SNEGSKA (reference sequence). CDR3 size: 15 residues. This CDR3 is CSARPLSRVNYGYTF. CDR3 in DNA: TGCAGTGCTAGACCTCTTAGCCGGGTTAACTATGGCTACACCTTC.

This clonotype was seen a handful of times. V gene TRBV29-1 combines with J gene TRBJ2-1; D perhaps matches TRBD1 (5 bases). CDR1 SQVTM and CDR2 ANQGSEA come from the germline V gene. This CDR3 contains 12 residues. The ends were cut back, 4 bases at V and 10 bases at J, with 14 bases in the middle. CDR3 coding DNA: TGCAGCGTTGGGGAAGGGGCAGGGGAGCAGTTCTTC. It translates to CSVGEGAGEQFF.

This clonotype was seen a few times. The CDR3 sequence: CASSPTSGNTGELFF. CDR3 bases: TGCGCCAGCAGCCCTACTAGCGGGAACACCGGGGAGCTGTTTTTT. This chain connects TRBV5-1 to TRBJ2-2; TRBD2 matches 8 bases. CDR3 size: 15 residues. J gave up 1 base and V 4 bases, and 3 bases lay outside the gene matches. In germline, CDR1 is SGHRS, CDR2 YFSETQ.

CDR3 bases: TGTGCCAGCAGTGTTGAAGCGGCTGAGCAGTTCTTC. Its protein is CASSVEAAEQFF. The V and J genes are TRBV2 and TRBJ2-1; D perhaps matches TRBD2 (5 bases). CDR3 size: 12 residues. Trimming removed 4 bases at V and 9 bases at J, with 10 bases between. The germline V gene has CDR1 SNHLY and CDR2 FYNNEI.

This sequence joins TRBV2 and TRBJ2-5; D is possibly TRBD1 (5 bases). V lost 5 bases and J lost 7, with 20 bases in between. This CDR3 comprises 15 residues. Germline assignment: CDR1 SNHLY and CDR2 FYNNEI. CDR3 amino acids: CASSSTGEANWTQYF. As DNA, the CDR3 is TGTGCCAGCAGTTCTACAGGAGAGGCAAATTGGACCCAGTACTTC. The entire variable domain, with the rest obtained from reference TRBV2 and TRBJ2-5, is as follows: EPEVTQTPSHQVTQMGQEVILRCVPISNHLYFYWYRQILGQKVEFLVSFYNNEISEKSEIFDDQFSVERPDGSNFTLKIRSTKLEDSAMYFCASSSTGEANWTQYFGPGTRLLVL.

The V call is TRBV5-1, the J call TRBJ2-6; D gene uncertain. Germline values: CDR1 SGHRS, CDR2 YFSETQ. Trimming took 1 base from V and 2 from J, leaving 7 bases between them. CDR3 length: 15 residues. CDR3 in DNA: TGCGCCAGCAGCTTGATGACGCCTGGGGCCAACGTCCTGACTTTC. Its translation is CASSLMTPGANVLTF.